This is a list of T cell receptor beta chains from one sample in a study of TIL therapy for anti-PD-1-resistant metastatic lung cancer. Repertoires were generated with immunoSEQ multiplex PCR, while TCRdb's copy carries only in-frame clones and drops some. The repertoire holds 95,000 or so clones, with 55% to 75% as singletons. The sequencing used tumor tissue, collected at baseline. The receptors shown here come from a person between 25 and 79 years old with non-small cell lung cancer. Each CDR3 is given with its conserved first and last residue. The D gene is left open where the match is weak. Clone size is shown for a subset of rows, as once, few, many or a class of expanded clone.

J gene: TRBJ1-4; D gene: TRBD1; V gene: TRBV30; CDR3 length: 13; clone size: few; CDR3 DNA: TGTGCCTGGAGGCCGGGACAGTATGAAAAACTGTTTTTT; CDR3 protein: CAWRPGQYEKLFF
J gene: TRBJ1-5; D gene: NA; V gene: TRBV20-1; CDR3 length: 11; clone size: NA; CDR3 DNA: TGCAGTGCTAGACAGGATCAGCCCCAGCATTTT; CDR3 protein: CSARQDQPQHF
J gene: TRBJ2-5; D gene: TRBD1; V gene: TRBV7-8; CDR3 length: 14; clone size: NA; CDR3 DNA: TGTGCCAGCAGCTCGGGACAGGTTTACGAGACCCAGTACTTC; CDR3 protein: CASSSGQVYETQYF
J gene: TRBJ2-5; D gene: TRBD1; V gene: TRBV19; CDR3 length: 14; clone size: many; CDR3 DNA: TGTGCCAGTAGTGAACAGGGGGCCGCGGAGACCCAGTACTTC; CDR3 protein: CASSEQGAAETQYF
J gene: TRBJ2-6; D gene: NA; V gene: TRBV7-6; CDR3 length: 16; clone size: NA; CDR3 DNA: TGTGCCAGCAGCTCAGGACAGACCTCTGGGGCCAACGTCCTGACTTTC; CDR3 protein: CASSSGQTSGANVLTF
J gene: TRBJ2-7; D gene: NA; V gene: TRBV5-8; CDR3 length: 15; clone size: few; CDR3 DNA: TGTGCCAGCACCCTACACCAGGGGATACTATACGAGCAGTACTTC; CDR3 protein: CASTLHQGILYEQYF
J gene: TRBJ1-1; D gene: TRBD1; V gene: TRBV6-5; CDR3 length: 14; clone size: NA; CDR3 DNA: TGTGCCAGCAGGGAGGACAGGGCGAACACTGAAGCTTTCTTT; CDR3 protein: CASREDRANTEAFF
J gene: TRBJ2-2; D gene: NA; V gene: TRBV7-2; CDR3 length: 14; clone size: NA; CDR3 DNA: TGTGCCAGCAGCTTAGTGGGCTCGGAGGGGGAGCTGTTTTTT; CDR3 protein: CASSLVGSEGELFF
J gene: TRBJ2-7; D gene: TRBD1; V gene: TRBV27; CDR3 length: 14; clone size: NA; CDR3 DNA: TGTGCCAGCAGGTTACAGGGGCAGGGGGACGAGCAGTACTTC; CDR3 protein: CASRLQGQGDEQYF
J gene: TRBJ1-5; D gene: TRBD1; V gene: TRBV19; CDR3 length: 13; clone size: NA; CDR3 DNA: TGTGCCAGTAGGGACAGGGGGTTTCAGCCCCAGCATTTT; CDR3 protein: CASRDRGFQPQHF
J gene: TRBJ1-2; D gene: TRBD1; V gene: TRBV14; CDR3 length: 15; clone size: NA; CDR3 DNA: TGTGCCAGCAGCCAAGGAGGGACAGGGCTACTCGGCTACACCTTC; CDR3 protein: CASSQGGTGLLGYTF
J gene: TRBJ2-5; D gene: NA; V gene: TRBV6-5; CDR3 length: 14; clone size: NA; CDR3 DNA: TGTGCCAGCAGCCCACAGGGCGTGTATGAGACCCAGTACTTC; CDR3 protein: CASSPQGVYETQYF
J gene: TRBJ2-1; D gene: TRBD1; V gene: TRBV6-5; CDR3 length: 15; clone size: NA; CDR3 DNA: TGTGCCAGCAGTTACGGGACAGGGGGGGGCAATGAGCAGTTCTTC; CDR3 protein: CASSYGTGGGNEQFF
J gene: TRBJ2-7; D gene: NA; V gene: TRBV14; CDR3 length: 16; clone size: once; CDR3 DNA: TGTGCCAGCAGCCAAGATAAGGCTTCTCTTACCTACGAGCAGTACTTC; CDR3 protein: CASSQDKASLTYEQYF
J gene: TRBJ2-1; D gene: NA; V gene: TRBV28; CDR3 length: 15; clone size: many; CDR3 DNA: TGTGCCAGCAGCCCAGGGGCCCTTTTTCCCAATGAGCAGTTCTTC; CDR3 protein: CASSPGALFPNEQFF
J gene: TRBJ2-5; D gene: TRBD2; V gene: TRBV18; CDR3 length: 16; clone size: NA; CDR3 DNA: TGTGCCAGCTCACCCTTACTAGCGGGAGTAGTGGAGACCCAGTACTTC; CDR3 protein: CASSPLLAGVVETQYF
J gene: TRBJ1-1; D gene: NA; V gene: TRBV7-3; CDR3 length: 13; clone size: NA; CDR3 DNA: TGTGCCAGCAGCTTAAACACGAACACTGAAGCTTTCTTT; CDR3 protein: CASSLNTNTEAFF
J gene: TRBJ2-3; D gene: TRBD2; V gene: TRBV10-3; CDR3 length: 15; clone size: NA; CDR3 DNA: TGTGCCATCAGGTGGGGCGGGAGTAACACAGATACGCAGTATTTT; CDR3 protein: CAIRWGGSNTDTQYF
J gene: TRBJ2-6; D gene: NA; V gene: TRBV7-2; CDR3 length: 15; clone size: NA; CDR3 DNA: TGTGCCAGCAGCCCCCCGAGCTCTGGGGCCAACGTCCTGACTTTC; CDR3 protein: CASSPPSSGANVLTF
J gene: TRBJ1-4; D gene: NA; V gene: TRBV9; CDR3 length: 15; clone size: NA; CDR3 DNA: TGTGCCAGCAGCGCGCAGGGACAATTCAATGAAAAACTGTTTTTT; CDR3 protein: CASSAQGQFNEKLFF
J gene: TRBJ2-2; D gene: TRBD2; V gene: TRBV14; CDR3 length: 17; clone size: NA; CDR3 DNA: TGTGCCAGCAGCTCCCGGTCACTAGCGGGGGTTGCCGGGGAGCTGTTTTTT; CDR3 protein: CASSSRSLAGVAGELFF
J gene: TRBJ2-2; D gene: NA; V gene: TRBV6-5; CDR3 length: 13; clone size: NA; CDR3 DNA: TGTGCCAGCAGTTTCAGTCGTACCGGGGAGCTGTTTTTT; CDR3 protein: CASSFSRTGELFF
J gene: TRBJ2-3; D gene: NA; V gene: TRBV6-4; CDR3 length: 15; clone size: NA; CDR3 DNA: TGTGCCAGCAGTGATACAGCGGACTCAACAGATACGCAGTATTTT; CDR3 protein: CASSDTADSTDTQYF
J gene: TRBJ1-5; D gene: NA; V gene: TRBV28; CDR3 length: 13; clone size: few; CDR3 DNA: TGTGCCAGCAGTTTATACCTCAATCAGCCCCAGCATTTT; CDR3 protein: CASSLYLNQPQHF
J gene: TRBJ2-1; D gene: TRBD1; V gene: TRBV12-5; CDR3 length: 15; clone size: NA; CDR3 DNA: TGTGCTAGTGCCCGCGGACAGGGGGCGTACAATGAGCAGTTCTTC; CDR3 protein: CASARGQGAYNEQFF
J gene: TRBJ1-5; D gene: NA; V gene: TRBV6-1; CDR3 length: 11; clone size: NA; CDR3 DNA: TGTGCCAGCAGTGAATTGGAAGCCCAGCATTTT; CDR3 protein: CASSELEAQHF
J gene: TRBJ2-7; D gene: TRBD2; V gene: TRBV27; CDR3 length: 14; clone size: many; CDR3 DNA: TGTGCCAGCAGAAAAGGCGGGAGGGCTTACGAGCAGTACTTC; CDR3 protein: CASRKGGRAYEQYF
J gene: TRBJ1-1; D gene: NA; V gene: TRBV11-2; CDR3 length: 15; clone size: NA; CDR3 DNA: TGTGCCAGCAGAATTTGGGCAGGGTTGAACACTGAAGCTTTCTTT; CDR3 protein: CASRIWAGLNTEAFF
J gene: TRBJ1-6; D gene: NA; V gene: TRBV6-6; CDR3 length: 14; clone size: NA; CDR3 DNA: TGTGCCAGCAGACCCCGGGGCGAGAATTCACCCCTCCACTTT; CDR3 protein: CASRPRGENSPLHF
J gene: TRBJ1-2; D gene: NA; V gene: TRBV2; CDR3 length: 12; clone size: many; CDR3 DNA: TGTGCCAGCAAAGACAGTTATGATGGCTACACCTTC; CDR3 protein: CASKDSYDGYTF
J gene: TRBJ2-1; D gene: TRBD2; V gene: TRBV10-3; CDR3 length: 15; clone size: NA; CDR3 DNA: TGTGCCATCAGTAGGACTAGCGGATACTACAATGAGCAGTTCTTC; CDR3 protein: CAISRTSGYYNEQFF
J gene: TRBJ2-2; D gene: NA; V gene: TRBV27; CDR3 length: 12; clone size: NA; CDR3 DNA: TGTGCCAGCAGTAAGCACACCGGGGAGCTGTTTTTT; CDR3 protein: CASSKHTGELFF
J gene: TRBJ2-4; D gene: NA; V gene: TRBV19; CDR3 length: 13; clone size: NA; CDR3 DNA: TGTGCCAGTAGTAAAGGGGAGAAAAACATTCAGTACTTC; CDR3 protein: CASSKGEKNIQYF
J gene: TRBJ1-5; D gene: NA; V gene: TRBV6-2/TRBV6-3; CDR3 length: 15; clone size: few; CDR3 DNA: TGTGCCAGCAGTCTCGAGGGAGTAAGCAATCAGCCCCAGCATTTT; CDR3 protein: CASSLEGVSNQPQHF
J gene: TRBJ2-1; D gene: NA; V gene: TRBV5-6; CDR3 length: 12; clone size: once; CDR3 DNA: TGTGCCAGCAGCTTTACAGGTAATGAGCAGTTCTTC; CDR3 protein: CASSFTGNEQFF
J gene: TRBJ2-2; D gene: NA; V gene: TRBV12-3/TRBV12-4; CDR3 length: 12; clone size: NA; CDR3 DNA: TGTGCCAGCAACCTAGGAACCGGGGAGCTGTTTTTT; CDR3 protein: CASNLGTGELFF
J gene: TRBJ2-2; D gene: TRBD2; V gene: TRBV19; CDR3 length: 14; clone size: NA; CDR3 DNA: TGTGCCAGTTCTACTAGCGGGATCACCGGGGAGCTGTTTTTT; CDR3 protein: CASSTSGITGELFF
J gene: TRBJ2-1; D gene: TRBD2; V gene: TRBV6-5; CDR3 length: 13; clone size: NA; CDR3 DNA: TGTGCCAGCAGGCCAGCGGGGTACAATGAGCAGTTCTTC; CDR3 protein: CASRPAGYNEQFF
J gene: TRBJ2-5; D gene: NA; V gene: TRBV5-1; CDR3 length: 13; clone size: NA; CDR3 DNA: TGCGCCAGCAGCTTGGGGGGTCCGGAGACCCAGTACTTC; CDR3 protein: CASSLGGPETQYF
J gene: TRBJ2-3; D gene: NA; V gene: TRBV9; CDR3 length: 16; clone size: NA; CDR3 DNA: TGTGCCAGCAGCCCAACGAGGGCCCTTTACACAGATACGCAGTATTTT; CDR3 protein: CASSPTRALYTDTQYF
J gene: TRBJ1-1; D gene: NA; V gene: TRBV5-4; CDR3 length: 16; clone size: NA; CDR3 DNA: TGTGCCAGCAGCACTACCGGGGTACTGCTGAACACTGAAGCTTTCTTT; CDR3 protein: CASSTTGVLLNTEAFF
J gene: TRBJ1-5; D gene: NA; V gene: TRBV28; CDR3 length: 15; clone size: few; CDR3 DNA: TGTGCCAGCAGTTTAGCAGGGCTCGGAAATCAGCCCCAGCATTTT; CDR3 protein: CASSLAGLGNQPQHF
J gene: TRBJ2-5; D gene: NA; V gene: TRBV4-1; CDR3 length: 15; clone size: NA; CDR3 DNA: TGCGCCAGCAGCCAAGACGACAGGACTCAAGAGACCCAGTACTTC; CDR3 protein: CASSQDDRTQETQYF
J gene: TRBJ2-1; D gene: TRBD2; V gene: TRBV28; CDR3 length: 18; clone size: NA; CDR3 DNA: TGTGCCAGCAGTTTGAAGTTGCAAGCGGGGGTTTATTTGTATGAGCAGTTCTTC; CDR3 protein: CASSLKLQAGVYLYEQFF
J gene: TRBJ1-4; D gene: NA; V gene: TRBV19; CDR3 length: 16; clone size: NA; CDR3 DNA: TGTGCCAGTAGTAGGGGCCTACAGGCCACTAATGAAAAACTGTTTTTT; CDR3 protein: CASSRGLQATNEKLFF